Below, 2 T cell receptor beta chains from the same sample are listed, as sequenced in a study of blood T cell repertoires in COVID-19. Sequencing was performed with immunoSEQ multiplex PCR; in TCRdb, only in-frame clones are kept and a portion is missing. The table records some 40,000 clones, approximately 90% of them present only once. Specimen: peripheral blood. All receptors come from a man in his 70s with acute or convalescent COVID-19.

The chain combines TRBV9 with TRBJ1-2; D is unclear. CDR1 is SGDLS, CDR2 YYNGEE, per germline. The ends were cut back, 0 bases at V and 3 bases at J, with 12 bases in the middle. This CDR3 comprises 15 residues. CDR3 in amino acids: CASSVGPNTDYGYTF. For the CDR3, the DNA is TGTGCCAGCAGCGTAGGTCCGAACACCGACTATGGCTACACCTTC.

The rearrangement joins TRBV18 to TRBJ1-1; 8 positions match TRBD1. CDR3 length: 15 amino acids. CDR1 KGHSH and CDR2 LQKENI come from the germline V gene. The J segment lost 3 bases and the V segment lost 4 bases, leaving 7 bases of the junction unmatched. The CDR3 reads CASSQRQGAHTEAFF. In DNA form, the CDR3 reads TGTGCCAGCTCACAAAGGCAGGGGGCCCACACTGAAGCTTTCTTT. The complete variable domain, with remaining parts taken from reference TRBV18 and TRBJ1-1, reads NAGVMQNPRHLVRRRGQEARLRCSPMKGHSHVYWYRQLPEEGLKFMVYLQKENIIDESGMPKERFSAEFPKEGPSILRIQQVVRGDSAAYFCASSQRQGAHTEAFFGQGTRLTVV.